This TCR beta chain was sequenced for a study of response to subunit inactivated influenza vaccine. This clonotype was seen only a few times. Antigen: not known. General study findings and limits: Every seasonal influenza vaccination brings in few new T cells, the authors suggested.

This CDR3 has 12 residues. CDR1 and CDR2 from the germline V gene are DFQATT and SNEGSKA (reference sequence). V was cut by 8 bases and J by 4 bases, with 12 bases left in between. MiXCR was run by TCRdb on the RT-PCR reads, yielding one entry per CDR3 protein. Of roughly 780,000 distinct CDR3 sequences listed, less than 20% are singletons. Sample: PBMCs from blood, taken 5 days after vaccination. The source of this sequence is a man aged 45-65 years who received an inactivated influenza vaccine. V is TRBV20-1 and J is TRBJ1-3; D is perhaps TRBD1 (5 bases). The CDR3 DNA is TGCAGTCCCAGGGCAGGGGGAAACACCATATATTTT. It encodes CSPRAGGNTIYF.